The rows below give T cell receptor beta chains drawn from one sample of a study of T cell responses to AZD1222 COVID-19 vaccine. Measured with immunoSEQ multiplex PCR; TCRdb has only the in-frame clones, and not every one. Among approximately 100,000 clones listed, about 88% were seen once. The sample in question was peripheral blood, obtained on day 0 of AZD1222 vaccination. Receptors originate from an adult in good health. Both conserved end residues are part of each CDR3. The D gene is left open where the match is weak.

j_gene: TRBJ1-2
v_gene: TRBV2
d_gene: .
CDR3nt: TGTGCCAGCAGTTCCCGCATGCCCGCCGGCTATGGCTACACCTTC
CDR3aa: CASSSRMPAGYGYTF

j_gene: TRBJ1-5
v_gene: TRBV6-6
d_gene: TRBD1
CDR3nt: TGTGCCAGCGGACAGGGGTTGGCTCAGCCCCAGCATTTT
CDR3aa: CASGQGLAQPQHF

j_gene: TRBJ1-1
v_gene: TRBV9
d_gene: .
CDR3nt: TGTGCCAGCAGCGTAGAGGGACGGACTGAAGCTTTCTTT
CDR3aa: CASSVEGRTEAFF

j_gene: TRBJ2-3
v_gene: TRBV3-1/TRBV3-2
d_gene: TRBD1
CDR3nt: TGTGCCAGCAGCCAACCAGGGGGAGATACGCAGTATTTT
CDR3aa: CASSQPGGDTQYF

j_gene: TRBJ1-6
v_gene: TRBV5-5
d_gene: .
CDR3nt: TGTGCCAGCAGCCAGAACGGCTTTTCACCCCTCCACTTT
CDR3aa: CASSQNGFSPLHF

j_gene: TRBJ1-1
v_gene: TRBV5-1
d_gene: .
CDR3nt: TGCGCCAGCAGCTTCCAGGGCTCGAACACTGAAGCTTTCTTT
CDR3aa: CASSFQGSNTEAFF

j_gene: TRBJ2-2
v_gene: TRBV29-1
d_gene: .
CDR3nt: TGCAGCGTTGATCGGGGGGCGCGCACCGGGGAGCTGTTTTTT
CDR3aa: CSVDRGARTGELFF

j_gene: TRBJ1-1
v_gene: TRBV5-5
d_gene: TRBD1
CDR3nt: TGTGCCAGCAGCGTACAGGGGAGTAACACTGAAGCTTTCTTT
CDR3aa: CASSVQGSNTEAFF

j_gene: TRBJ2-6
v_gene: TRBV28
d_gene: .
CDR3nt: TGTGCCAGCATTACAGCTGGGGCCAACGTCCTGACTTTC
CDR3aa: CASITAGANVLTF

j_gene: TRBJ2-7
v_gene: TRBV11-1
d_gene: .
CDR3nt: TGTGCCAGCAGCTTAGGAGTATCGGGCAGCTCCTACGAGCAGTACTTC
CDR3aa: CASSLGVSGSSYEQYF

j_gene: TRBJ1-5
v_gene: TRBV2
d_gene: .
CDR3nt: TGTGCCAGCAACCCTTATAGCAATCAGCCCCAGCATTTT
CDR3aa: CASNPYSNQPQHF

j_gene: TRBJ2-5
v_gene: TRBV27
d_gene: TRBD2
CDR3nt: TGTGCCAGCAGAAGGACTAGCGGGGGGCGAGAGACCCAGTACTTC
CDR3aa: CASRRTSGGRETQYF

j_gene: TRBJ1-2
v_gene: TRBV27
d_gene: TRBD1
CDR3nt: TGTGCCAGCAGTCCGTGGGACAGGCGTAACTATGGCTACACCTTC
CDR3aa: CASSPWDRRNYGYTF

j_gene: TRBJ1-5
v_gene: TRBV19
d_gene: .
CDR3nt: TGTGCCAGTAGTATAATGAAGGGTCAGCCCCAGCATTTT
CDR3aa: CASSIMKGQPQHF

j_gene: TRBJ2-1
v_gene: TRBV5-1
d_gene: .
CDR3nt: TGCGCCAGCAGCTTGGCCTTCAGGAGAAGCTCCTACAATGAGCAGTTCTTC
CDR3aa: CASSLAFRRSSYNEQFF

j_gene: TRBJ1-2
v_gene: TRBV12-3/TRBV12-4
d_gene: .
CDR3nt: TGTGCCAGCAGTATATCGCGTGACTATGGCTACACCTTC
CDR3aa: CASSISRDYGYTF

j_gene: TRBJ1-2
v_gene: TRBV7-8
d_gene: TRBD1
CDR3nt: TGTGCCAGCAGCCCTGGACAGGGGGCCTCTTATGGCTACACCTTC
CDR3aa: CASSPGQGASYGYTF

j_gene: TRBJ2-6
v_gene: TRBV6-1
d_gene: TRBD1
CDR3nt: TGTGCCAGCAGTGAAACTTGGACAGGGGGCTCCTCTGGGGCCAACGTCCTGACTTTC
CDR3aa: CASSETWTGGSSGANVLTF

j_gene: TRBJ1-1
v_gene: TRBV19
d_gene: .
CDR3nt: TGTGCCAGTAGTATATTACGACAGAACACTGAAGCTTTCTTT
CDR3aa: CASSILRQNTEAFF

j_gene: TRBJ1-5
v_gene: TRBV19
d_gene: .
CDR3nt: TGTGCCAGTAGCACGGCCGGCAGGGTCCCGTCTCAGCCCCAGCATTTT
CDR3aa: CASSTAGRVPSQPQHF